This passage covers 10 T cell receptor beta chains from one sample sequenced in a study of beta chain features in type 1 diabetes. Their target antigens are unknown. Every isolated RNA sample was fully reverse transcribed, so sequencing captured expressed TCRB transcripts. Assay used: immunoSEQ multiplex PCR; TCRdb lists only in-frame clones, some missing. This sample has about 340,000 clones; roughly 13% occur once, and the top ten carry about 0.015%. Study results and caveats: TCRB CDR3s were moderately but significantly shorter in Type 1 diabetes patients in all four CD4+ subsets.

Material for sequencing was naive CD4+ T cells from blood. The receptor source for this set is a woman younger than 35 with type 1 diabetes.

This chain's CDR3 is CASSDAPWRDGGETQYF. The CDR3 coding sequence is TGTGCCAGCAGCGACGCCCCTTGGCGGGATGGAGGGGAGACCCAGTACTTC. The rearrangement uses TRBV5-4 and TRBJ2-5, with D possibly TRBD2 on 6 matching bases. Germline loops: CDR1 SGHNT, CDR2 YYREEE (reference sequence). CDR3 length: 17 residues. The V end lost 4 bases, the J end lost 5 bases, and 24 bases lay between the germline ends.

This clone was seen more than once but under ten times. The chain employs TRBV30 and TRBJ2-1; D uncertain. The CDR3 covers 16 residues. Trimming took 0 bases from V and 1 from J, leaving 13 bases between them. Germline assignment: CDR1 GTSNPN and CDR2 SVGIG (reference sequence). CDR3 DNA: TGTGCCTGGAGTGTAACCCTGGGCTATTCCTACAATGAGCAGTTCTTC. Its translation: CAWSVTLGYSYNEQFF. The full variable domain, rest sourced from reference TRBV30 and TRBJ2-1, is SQTIHQWPATLVQPVGSPLSLECTVEGTSNPNLYWYRQAAGRGLQLLFYSVGIGQISSEVPQNLSASRPQDRQFILSSKKLLLSDSGFYLCAWSVTLGYSYNEQFFGPGTRLTVL.

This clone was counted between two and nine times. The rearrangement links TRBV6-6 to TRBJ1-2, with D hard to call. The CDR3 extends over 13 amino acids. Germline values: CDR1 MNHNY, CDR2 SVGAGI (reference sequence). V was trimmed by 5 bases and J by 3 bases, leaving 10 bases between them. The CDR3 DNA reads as TGTGCCAGCAGTACTCCCGAGGACTATGGCTACACCTTC. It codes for CASSTPEDYGYTF.

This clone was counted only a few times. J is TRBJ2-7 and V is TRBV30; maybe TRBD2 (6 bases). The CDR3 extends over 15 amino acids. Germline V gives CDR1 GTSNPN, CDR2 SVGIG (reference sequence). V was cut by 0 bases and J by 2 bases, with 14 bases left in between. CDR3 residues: CAWSVPGVGTYEQYF. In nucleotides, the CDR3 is TGTGCCTGGAGTGTACCGGGGGTGGGAACCTACGAGCAGTACTTC.

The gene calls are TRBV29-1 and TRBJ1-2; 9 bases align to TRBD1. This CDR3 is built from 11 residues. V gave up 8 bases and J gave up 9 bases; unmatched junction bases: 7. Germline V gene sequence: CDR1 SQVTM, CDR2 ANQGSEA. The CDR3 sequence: CSTWDRERYTF. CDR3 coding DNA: TGCAGCACCTGGGACAGGGAGCGCTACACCTTC.

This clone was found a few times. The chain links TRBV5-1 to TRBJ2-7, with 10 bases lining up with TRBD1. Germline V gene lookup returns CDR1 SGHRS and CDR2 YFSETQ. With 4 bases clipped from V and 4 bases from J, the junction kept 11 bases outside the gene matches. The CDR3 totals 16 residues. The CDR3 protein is CASSTSGTGAGYEQYF. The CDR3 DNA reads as TGCGCCAGCAGCACCTCCGGGACAGGGGCCGGGTACGAGCAGTACTTC.

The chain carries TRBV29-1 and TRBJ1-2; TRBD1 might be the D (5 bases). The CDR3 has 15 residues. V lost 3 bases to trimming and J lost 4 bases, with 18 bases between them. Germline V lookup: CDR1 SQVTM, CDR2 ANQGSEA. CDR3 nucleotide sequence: TGCAGCGTTGACTCCCCGGGTGGGGCTTCCTATGGCTACACCTTC. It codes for CSVDSPGGASYGYTF. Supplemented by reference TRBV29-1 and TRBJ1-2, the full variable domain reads SAVISQKPSRDICQRGTSLTIQCQVDSQVTMMFWYRQQPGQSLTLIATANQGSEATYESGFVIDKFPISRPNLTFSTLTVSNMSPEDSSIYLCSVDSPGGASYGYTFGSGTRLTVV.

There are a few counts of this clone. The CDR3 spells CASSLWAGGPYEQYV. The CDR3 bases are TGCGCCAGCAGTCTGTGGGCGGGAGGGCCCTACGAGCAGTACGTC. V usage is TRBV5-1 and J usage is TRBJ2-7; TRBD2 agrees at 9 bases. This CDR3 comprises 15 residues. V gave up 5 bases and J gave up 2 bases; unmatched junction bases: 8. The V gene's germline CDR1 is SGHRS and CDR2 YFSETQ.

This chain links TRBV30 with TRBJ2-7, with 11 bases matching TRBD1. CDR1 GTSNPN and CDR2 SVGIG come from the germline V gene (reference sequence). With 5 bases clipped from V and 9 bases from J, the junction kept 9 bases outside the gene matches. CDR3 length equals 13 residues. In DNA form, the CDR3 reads TGTGCCTGGTCGGGACAGGGGGAATGGGGGCAGTACTTC. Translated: CAWSGQGEWGQYF.

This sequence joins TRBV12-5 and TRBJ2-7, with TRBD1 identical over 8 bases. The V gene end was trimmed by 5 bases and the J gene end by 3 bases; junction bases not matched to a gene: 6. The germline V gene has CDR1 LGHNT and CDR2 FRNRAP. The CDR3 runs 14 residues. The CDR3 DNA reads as TGTGCTAGTGGTCCTCAGGGGGCGAGCTACGAGCAGTACGTC. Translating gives CASGPQGASYEQYV.